This T cell receptor (beta chain) comes out of a study of vaccination effects on CD4 cells after COVID-19. V was trimmed by 5 bases and J by 8 bases, leaving 18 bases between them. In germline, CDR1 is MNHEY, CDR2 SVGAGI. This CDR3 region has 14 residues. Isolating CD4+ T cells followed about 11 days of culture. Each participant received a vaccine that was either BNT162b2 or mRNA-1273, given as two doses. This clone has a handful of counts. Its antigen is currently unknown. Assay used: immunoSEQ multiplex PCR; TCRdb lists only in-frame clones, some missing. The sample has approximately 74,000 clones; around 69% are singletons.

The chain employs TRBV6-5 and TRBJ1-2; a possible D gene is TRBD1 (5 bases). This clonotype was obtained from a human donor who received a COVID-19 vaccine. Sequences were derived from CD4+ T cells from PBMCs cultured without peptide, sampled after COVID-19 vaccination. CDR3 in DNA: TGTGCCAGCAGTCGAATGGGAGGGACTATAGGCTACACCTTC. Translated: CASSRMGGTIGYTF.